The next 16 T cell receptor beta chains were all read from a single sample in a study of blood T cell repertoires in COVID-19 (dated by TCRdb to about 2020). Library creation used the immunoSEQ multiplex PCR assay. TCRdb stores this immuneACCESS table with in-frame sequences only. Part of the clones is absent; in the studies checked, under half of the shortfall reflects unresolved V genes, and no reason is known for the rest. The sample table contains under 200,000 clones; only one count was recorded for over 70% of them. The top ten clonotypes cover roughly 5% of the sample. Sequenced material: PBMCs or T cells enriched from blood (not recorded which). The receptors stem from a woman aged 40-49 years with acute COVID-19.

The rearrangement uses TRBV19 and TRBJ2-1; D perhaps matches TRBD2 (5 bases). This CDR3 is 12 amino acids long. V was clipped by 4 bases and J by 6 bases, with 7 bases between them. Per the germline V gene, CDR1 is LNHDA and CDR2 is SQIVND (reference sequence). The CDR3 DNA is TGTGCCAGTAGTACCGGAGGCAATGAGCAGTTCTTC. Its protein is CASSTGGNEQFF.

The chain employs TRBV5-1 and TRBJ2-5; D possibly corresponds to TRBD2 (5 bases). The V gene lost 5 bases and the J gene lost 8 bases, with 13 bases spanning the gap. The germline CDR1 and CDR2 sequences are SGHRS and YFSETQ. The CDR3 has 12 residues. In DNA form, the CDR3 reads TGCGCCAGCAGGGGCAGCGGAGAAACCCAGTACTTC. It is translated as CASRGSGETQYF.

This rearrangement joins TRBV2 to TRBJ1-4; no clear D gene. CDR1 is SNHLY and CDR2 is FYNNEI in the germline V gene. The CDR3 length is 12 residues. V was cut by 7 bases and J by 7 bases, with 10 bases left in between. The CDR3 DNA is TGTGCCAGCAACGGGGAAGGTGAAAAACTGTTTTTT. Protein sequence: CASNGEGEKLFF.

The chain recombines TRBV3-1 (or the pseudogene TRBV3-2) with TRBJ2-7, with TRBD2 as a possible D gene (6 bases). Germline V gene sequence: CDR1 LGHDT, CDR2 YNNKEL (reference sequence). The CDR3 runs to 14 residues. Trimming took 1 base from V and 9 from J, leaving 16 bases between them. This CDR3 is CASSQAKTSNWQYF. The CDR3, as DNA: TGTGCCAGCAGCCAAGCGAAGACTAGTAATTGGCAGTACTTC.

This chain connects TRBV7-6 to TRBJ2-1; no reliable D call. CDR1 is SGHVS, CDR2 FNYEAQ, per germline. V dropped 4 bases and J dropped 5 bases, with 3 bases sitting between them. The CDR3 has 11 residues. CDR3 DNA sequence: TGTGCCAGCAGCTCTAACAATGAGCAGTTCTTC. This codes for CASSSNNEQFF.

The chain couples TRBV7-2 to TRBJ2-3; TRBD1 agrees at 10 bases. The CDR3 totals 16 residues. CDR1 and CDR2 from the germline V gene are SGHTA and FQGNSA. The J segment lost 1 base and the V segment lost 6 bases, leaving 7 bases of the junction unmatched. CDR3 in amino acids: CASRLQDRGGTDTQYF. Here the CDR3 DNA reads TGTGCCAGCAGACTACAGGACAGGGGGGGCACAGATACGCAGTATTTT.

The chain has TRBV5-1 and TRBJ2-1, with a weak D call TRBD1 (6 bases). Germline CDR1 is SGHRS and CDR2 is YFSETQ. Trimming took 3 bases from V and 0 from J, leaving 10 bases between them. This CDR3 contains 15 residues. CDR3 sequence reads: CASSSDSRSYNEQFF. The CDR3 DNA is TGCGCCAGCAGCTCGGACAGCCGCTCCTACAATGAGCAGTTCTTC.

The V gene is TRBV29-1, the J gene TRBJ1-1; 10 bases map to TRBD1. Trimming removed 6 bases from V and 5 bases from J; junction bases left unmatched: 9. CDR3 length: 14 residues. Germline CDR1 and CDR2: SQVTM and ANQGSEA. The DNA of the CDR3 is TGCAGCGTGGGAAGACAGGGGGCAGGGACTGAAGCTTTCTTT. Protein: CSVGRQGAGTEAFF.

The chain combines TRBV6-5 with TRBJ1-6, with 7 bases matching TRBD1. The J segment lost 9 bases and the V segment lost 3 bases, leaving 8 bases of the junction unmatched. CDR3 size: 15 residues. CDR1 is MNHEY, CDR2 SVGAGI, per germline. The CDR3 nucleotides read TGTGCCAGCAGTTATTCGCCAGGGGGAGGTTCACCCCTCCACTTT. Translation gives CASSYSPGGGSPLHF.

The chain uses TRBV19 and TRBJ2-3; 8 bases are a match to TRBD1. This CDR3 contains 15 residues. Trimming at V came to 7 bases and at J to 0 bases, leaving 6 bases not matched to a gene. Germline CDR1 reads LNHDA; CDR2 reads SQIVND (reference sequence). For the CDR3, the DNA is TGTGCCAGTACCAACAGGGGGTCAAGCACAGATACGCAGTATTTT. Translated, it gives CASTNRGSSTDTQYF.

V is TRBV7-9 and J is TRBJ1-2; 7 positions agree with TRBD1. CDR1 is SEHNR and CDR2 is FQNEAQ in the germline V gene (reference sequence). This CDR3 contains 15 residues. The trim removed 0 bases at V and 0 bases at J, leaving 1 base unmatched. The chain's CDR3 is CASSLAQGANYGYTF. CDR3 DNA sequence: TGTGCCAGCAGCTTAGCGCAGGGGGCTAACTATGGCTACACCTTC.

The V call is TRBV5-1, the J call TRBJ1-1; maybe TRBD1 (5 bases). V was clipped by 5 bases and J by 3 bases, with 11 bases between them. The germline gives CDR1 SGHRS, CDR2 YFSETQ. The CDR3 consists of 13 residues. The CDR3 nucleotides read TGCGCCAGCAGTCGGGGGTACGACACTGAAGCTTTCTTT. This encodes CASSRGYDTEAFF.

The rearrangement uses TRBV5-6 and TRBJ1-2; 10 nucleotides agree with TRBD1. Germline CDR1 SGHDT, CDR2 YYEEEE. CDR3 length: 15 amino acids. The ends lost 3 bases at V and 7 bases at J; junction bases unmatched: 9. The CDR3 nucleotides read TGTGCCAGCAGCTACCTGGGACAGGGGCTTGGTGGCTACACCTTC. It codes for CASSYLGQGLGGYTF.

This clone was detected many times. The V call is TRBV28, the J call TRBJ2-3; a weak D match, TRBD2 (6 bases). V lost 6 bases, J lost 7 bases, and 17 bases lay in between. CDR3 length: 14 residues. Germline loops: CDR1 MDHEN, CDR2 SYDVKM. The CDR3 DNA sequence: TGTGCCAGCAGCCCCCCCTCGCGGGGATATACGCAGTATTTT. Translating it yields CASSPPSRGYTQYF.

This clone was recorded a few times. This chain uses TRBV11-3 with TRBJ2-3, with D perhaps TRBD1 (6 bases). This CDR3 is 13 amino acids long. Germline V gives CDR1 SGHNT, CDR2 YENEEA. The V end was cut by 4 bases, the J end by 4 bases, with 9 bases between. CDR3: CASSSGESDTQYF. The CDR3 DNA reads TGTGCCAGCAGCTCAGGGGAGTCAGATACGCAGTATTTT.

The rearrangement uses TRBV2 and TRBJ1-2; tentatively, D is TRBD1 (6 bases). Germline CDR1 and CDR2: SNHLY and FYNNEI. The length of the CDR3 is 13 residues. The ends were cut back, 11 bases at V and 8 bases at J, with 21 bases in the middle. The CDR3 DNA is TGTGCCTCCCAAGGCGGGGGCGCATCGGGCTACACCTTC. It yields the protein CASQGGGASGYTF.